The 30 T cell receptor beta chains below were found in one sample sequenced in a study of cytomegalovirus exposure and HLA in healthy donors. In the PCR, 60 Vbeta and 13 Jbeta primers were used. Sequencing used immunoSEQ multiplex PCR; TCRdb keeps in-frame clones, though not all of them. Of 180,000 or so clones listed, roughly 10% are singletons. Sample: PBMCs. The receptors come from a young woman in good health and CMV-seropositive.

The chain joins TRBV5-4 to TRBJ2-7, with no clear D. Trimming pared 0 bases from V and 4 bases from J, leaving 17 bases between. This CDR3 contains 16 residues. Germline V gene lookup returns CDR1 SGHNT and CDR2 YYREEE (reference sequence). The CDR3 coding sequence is TGTGCCAGCAGCTTGGGAGGTACCCTATCATCTTACGAGCAGTACTTC. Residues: CASSLGGTLSSYEQYF.

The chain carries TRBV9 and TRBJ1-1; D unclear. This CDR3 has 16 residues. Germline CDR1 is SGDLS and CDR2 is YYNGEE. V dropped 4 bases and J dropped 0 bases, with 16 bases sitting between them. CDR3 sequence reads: CASSPRADRLNTEAFF. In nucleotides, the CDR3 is TGTGCCAGCAGCCCTAGAGCGGATCGTTTGAACACTGAAGCTTTCTTT.

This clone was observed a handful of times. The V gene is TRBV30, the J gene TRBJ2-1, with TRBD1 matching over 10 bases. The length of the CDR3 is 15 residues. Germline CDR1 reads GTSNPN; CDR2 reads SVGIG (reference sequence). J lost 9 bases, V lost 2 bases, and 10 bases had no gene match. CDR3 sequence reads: CAWSPDRGLNFEQFF. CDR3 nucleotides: TGTGCCTGGAGTCCGGACAGGGGGTTAAATTTTGAGCAGTTCTTC.

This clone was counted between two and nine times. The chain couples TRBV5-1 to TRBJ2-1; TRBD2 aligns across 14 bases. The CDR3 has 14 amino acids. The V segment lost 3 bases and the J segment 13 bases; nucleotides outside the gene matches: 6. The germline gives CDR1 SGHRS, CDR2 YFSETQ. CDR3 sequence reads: CASSSTSGRAQQFF. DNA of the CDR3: TGCGCCAGCAGCTCGACTAGCGGGAGGGCCCAACAGTTCTTC.

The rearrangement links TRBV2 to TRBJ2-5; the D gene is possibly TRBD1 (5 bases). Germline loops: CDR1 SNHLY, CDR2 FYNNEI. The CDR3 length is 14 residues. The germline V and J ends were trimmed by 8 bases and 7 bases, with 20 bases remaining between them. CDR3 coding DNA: TGTGCCAGCCTAATACAGGTTGCTCCTGGGACCCAGTACTTC. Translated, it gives CASLIQVAPGTQYF.

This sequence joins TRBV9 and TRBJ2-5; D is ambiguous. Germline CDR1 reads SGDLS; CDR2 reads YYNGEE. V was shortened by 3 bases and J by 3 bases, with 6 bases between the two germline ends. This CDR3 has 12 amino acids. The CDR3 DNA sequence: TGTGCCAGCAGCGGTCAAAAAGAGACCCAGTACTTC. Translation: CASSGQKETQYF. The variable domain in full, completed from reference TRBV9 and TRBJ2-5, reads DSGVTQTPKHLITATGQRVTLRCSPRSGDLSVYWYQQSLDQGLQFLIQYYNGEERAKGNILERFSAQQFPDLHSELNLSSLELGDSALYFCASSGQKETQYFGPGTRLLVL.

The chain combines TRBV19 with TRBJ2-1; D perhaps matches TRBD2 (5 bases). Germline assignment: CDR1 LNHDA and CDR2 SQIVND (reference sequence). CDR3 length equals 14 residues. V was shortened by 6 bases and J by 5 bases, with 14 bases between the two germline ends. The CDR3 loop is CASRSLRAHNEQFF. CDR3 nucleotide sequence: TGTGCCAGTAGGAGTCTGCGGGCCCACAATGAGCAGTTCTTC.

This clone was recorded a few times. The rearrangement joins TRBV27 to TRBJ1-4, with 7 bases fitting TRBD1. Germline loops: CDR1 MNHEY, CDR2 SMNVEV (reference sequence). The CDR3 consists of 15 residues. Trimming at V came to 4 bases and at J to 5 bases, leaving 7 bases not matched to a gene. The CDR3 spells CASSSTGERNEKLFF. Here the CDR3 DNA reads TGTGCCAGCAGTTCCACAGGGGAGAGGAATGAAAAACTGTTTTTT. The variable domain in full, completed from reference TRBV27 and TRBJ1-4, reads EAQVTQNPRYLITVTGKKLTVTCSQNMNHEYMSWYRQDPGLGLRQIYYSMNVEVTDKGDVPEGYKVSRKEKRNFPLILESPSPNQTSLYFCASSSTGERNEKLFFGSGTQLSVL.

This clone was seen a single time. CDR3 nucleotide sequence: TGCGCCAGCAGTGCATTCGGTTACACAGATACGCAGTATTTT. This gives the protein CASSAFGYTDTQYF. The chain is built from TRBV10-1 and TRBJ2-3, with D unclear. The V end was cut by 4 bases, the J end by 2 bases, with 10 bases between. Germline CDR1 WNHNN, CDR2 SYGVQD (reference sequence). CDR3 length equals 14 residues.

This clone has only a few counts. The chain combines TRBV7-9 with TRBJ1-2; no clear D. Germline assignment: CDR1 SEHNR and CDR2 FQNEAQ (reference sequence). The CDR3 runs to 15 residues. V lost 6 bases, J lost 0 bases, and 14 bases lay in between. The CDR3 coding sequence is TGTGCCAGCAGTCAAGACTCGCCGGCTAACTATGGCTACACCTTC. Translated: CASSQDSPANYGYTF.

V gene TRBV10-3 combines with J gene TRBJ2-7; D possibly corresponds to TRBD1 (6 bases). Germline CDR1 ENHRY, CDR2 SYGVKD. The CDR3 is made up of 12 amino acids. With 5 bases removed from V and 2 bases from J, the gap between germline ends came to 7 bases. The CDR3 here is CAISPGAYEQYF. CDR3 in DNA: TGTGCCATCAGTCCAGGGGCCTACGAGCAGTACTTC.

Written as DNA, the CDR3 is TGCGCCAGCAGCGGAACGATGGGGGGCACTGAAGCTTTCTTT. Its translation: CASSGTMGGTEAFF. This sequence joins TRBV5-1 and TRBJ1-1; D is possibly TRBD1 (5 bases). The ends were cut back, 4 bases at V and 4 bases at J, with 14 bases in the middle. The CDR3 is 14 amino acids. Germline CDR1 SGHRS, CDR2 YFSETQ.

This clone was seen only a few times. The chain's CDR3 is CASSPALGQGANEQYF. CDR3 bases: TGTGCCAGCTCACCAGCCCTCGGACAGGGGGCGAACGAGCAGTACTTC. The chain links TRBV18 to TRBJ2-7, with 11 bases that match TRBD1. CDR1 and CDR2 (germline): KGHSH, LQKENI. V gave up 2 bases and J gave up 5 bases; unmatched junction bases: 8. This CDR3 contains 16 residues. Full variable domain (rest looked up from reference TRBV18 and TRBJ2-7): NAGVMQNPRHLVRRRGQEARLRCSPMKGHSHVYWYRQLPEEGLKFMVYLQKENIIDESGMPKERFSAEFPKEGPSILRIQQVVRGDSAAYFCASSPALGQGANEQYFGPGTRLTVT.

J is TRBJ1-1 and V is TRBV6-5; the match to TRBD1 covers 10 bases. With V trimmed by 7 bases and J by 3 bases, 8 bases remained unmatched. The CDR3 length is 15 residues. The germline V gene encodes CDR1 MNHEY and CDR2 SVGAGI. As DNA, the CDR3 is TGTGCCAGCACCAAGGGGACAGGGGTGGACACTGAAGCTTTCTTT. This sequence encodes CASTKGTGVDTEAFF.

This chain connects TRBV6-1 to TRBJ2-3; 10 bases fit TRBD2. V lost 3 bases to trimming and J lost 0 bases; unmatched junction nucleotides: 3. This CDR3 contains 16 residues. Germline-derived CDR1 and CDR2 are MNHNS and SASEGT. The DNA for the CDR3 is TGTGCCAGCAGTGACCAACTAGCGGGAAGCACAGATACGCAGTATTTT. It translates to CASSDQLAGSTDTQYF.

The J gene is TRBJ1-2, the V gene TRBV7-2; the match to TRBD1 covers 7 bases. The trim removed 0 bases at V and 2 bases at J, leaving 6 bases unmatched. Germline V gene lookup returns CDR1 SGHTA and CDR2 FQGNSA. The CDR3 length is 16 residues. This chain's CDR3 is CASSLALEDRNYGYTF. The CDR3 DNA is TGTGCCAGCAGCTTAGCGCTAGAGGACAGGAACTATGGCTACACCTTC.

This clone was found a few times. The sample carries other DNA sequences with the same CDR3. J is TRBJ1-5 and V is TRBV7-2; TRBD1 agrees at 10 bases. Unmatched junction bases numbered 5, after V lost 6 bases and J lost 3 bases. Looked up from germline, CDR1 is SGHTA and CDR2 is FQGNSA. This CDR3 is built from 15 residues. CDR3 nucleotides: TGTGCCAGCAGGTCCGGGACAGGGGTCAATCAGCCCCAGCATTTT. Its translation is CASRSGTGVNQPQHF.

CDR3: CAWSVEQGGQPQHF. The DNA of the CDR3 is TGTGCCTGGAGTGTTGAGCAGGGCGGTCAGCCCCAGCATTTT. This sequence joins TRBV30 and TRBJ1-5, with D possibly being TRBD1 (5 bases). Germline values: CDR1 GTSNPN, CDR2 SVGIG (reference sequence). The CDR3 is made up of 14 amino acids. Trimming took 0 bases from V and 6 from J, leaving 12 bases between them.

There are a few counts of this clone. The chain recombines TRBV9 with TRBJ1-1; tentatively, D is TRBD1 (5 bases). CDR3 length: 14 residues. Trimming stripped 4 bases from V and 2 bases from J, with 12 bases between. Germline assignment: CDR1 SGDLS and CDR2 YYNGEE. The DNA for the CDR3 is TGTGCCAGCAGCACCCGAACAGGAAACACTGAAGCTTTCTTT. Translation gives CASSTRTGNTEAFF.

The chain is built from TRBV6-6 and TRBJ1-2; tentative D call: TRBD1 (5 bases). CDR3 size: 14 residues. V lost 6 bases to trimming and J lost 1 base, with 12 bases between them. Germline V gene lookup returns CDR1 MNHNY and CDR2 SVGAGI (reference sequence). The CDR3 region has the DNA TGTGCCAGCAGCCAAGGGGCGAATAACTATGGCTACACCTTC. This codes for CASSQGANNYGYTF.

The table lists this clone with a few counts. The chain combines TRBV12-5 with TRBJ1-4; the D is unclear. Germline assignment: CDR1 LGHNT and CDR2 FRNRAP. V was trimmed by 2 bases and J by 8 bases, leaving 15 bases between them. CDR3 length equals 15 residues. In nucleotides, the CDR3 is TGTGCTAGTGGTTTGATCGACATAGGAGGGGAAAAACTGTTTTTT. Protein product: CASGLIDIGGEKLFF.

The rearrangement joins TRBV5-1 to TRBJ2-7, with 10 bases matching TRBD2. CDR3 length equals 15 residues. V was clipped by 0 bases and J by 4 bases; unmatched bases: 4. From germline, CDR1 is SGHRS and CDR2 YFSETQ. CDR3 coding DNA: TGCGCCAGCAGCTTGGTTCTAGCGGGAGAATACGAGCAGTACTTC. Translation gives CASSLVLAGEYEQYF. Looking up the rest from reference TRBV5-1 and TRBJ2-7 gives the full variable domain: KAGVTQTPRYLIKTRGQQVTLSCSPISGHRSVSWYQQTPGQGLQFLFEYFSETQRNKGNFPGRFSGRQFSNSRSEMNVSTLELGDSALYLCASSLVLAGEYEQYFGPGTRLTVT.

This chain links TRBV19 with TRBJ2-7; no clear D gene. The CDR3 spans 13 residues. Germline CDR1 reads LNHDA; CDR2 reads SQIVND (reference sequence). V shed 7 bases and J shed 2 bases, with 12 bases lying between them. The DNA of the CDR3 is TGTGCCAGTACCCCTAGGCCCCCCTACGAGCAGTACTTC. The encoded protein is CASTPRPPYEQYF.

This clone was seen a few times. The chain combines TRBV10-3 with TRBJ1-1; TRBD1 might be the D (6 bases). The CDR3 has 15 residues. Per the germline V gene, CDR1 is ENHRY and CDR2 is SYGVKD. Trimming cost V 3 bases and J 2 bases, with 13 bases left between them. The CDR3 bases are TGTGCCATCAGTGACTATGGACAGCTTAACACTGAAGCTTTCTTT. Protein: CAISDYGQLNTEAFF.

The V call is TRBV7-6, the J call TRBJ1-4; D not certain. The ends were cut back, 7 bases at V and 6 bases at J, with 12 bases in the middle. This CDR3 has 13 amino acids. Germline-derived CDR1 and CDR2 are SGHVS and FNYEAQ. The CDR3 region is CASTRGSDEKLFF. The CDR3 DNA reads TGTGCCAGCACCCGGGGTTCTGATGAAAAACTGTTTTTT.

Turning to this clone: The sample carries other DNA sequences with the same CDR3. The CDR3 is CASSARLDSYEQYF. CDR3 DNA: TGTGCCAGCAGCGCCCGACTCGACAGCTACGAGCAGTACTTC. The chain links TRBV9 to TRBJ2-7, with D perhaps matching TRBD1 (5 bases). From germline, CDR1 is SGDLS and CDR2 YYNGEE. CDR3 length: 14 residues. Trimming took off 3 bases at V and 3 bases at J, with 13 bases between the two ends.

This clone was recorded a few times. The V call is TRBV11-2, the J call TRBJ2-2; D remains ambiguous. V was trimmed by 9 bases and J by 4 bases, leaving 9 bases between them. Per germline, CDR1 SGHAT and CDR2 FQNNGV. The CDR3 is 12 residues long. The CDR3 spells CASRAGTGELFF. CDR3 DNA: TGTGCCAGTCGAGCTGGCACCGGGGAGCTGTTTTTT.

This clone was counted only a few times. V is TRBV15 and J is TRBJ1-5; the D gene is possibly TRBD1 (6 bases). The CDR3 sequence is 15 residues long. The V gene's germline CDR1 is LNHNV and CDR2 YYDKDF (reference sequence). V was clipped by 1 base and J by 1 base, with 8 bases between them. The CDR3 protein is CATSRAGHSNQPQHF. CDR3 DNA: TGTGCCACCAGCAGAGCGGGACACAGCAATCAGCCCCAGCATTTT.

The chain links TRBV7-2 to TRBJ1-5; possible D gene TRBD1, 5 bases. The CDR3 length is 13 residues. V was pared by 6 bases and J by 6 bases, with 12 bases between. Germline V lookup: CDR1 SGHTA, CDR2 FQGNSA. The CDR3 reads CASRGRVGQPQHF. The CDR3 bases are TGTGCCAGCAGGGGCAGGGTAGGTCAGCCCCAGCATTTT.

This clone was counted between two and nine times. The CDR3 is CAWSEFRPSVYGYTF. CDR3 sequence (DNA): TGTGCCTGGAGTGAATTCCGCCCGAGTGTCTATGGCTACACCTTC. This chain joins TRBV30 and TRBJ1-2; D gene uncertain. CDR1 is GTSNPN, CDR2 SVGIG, per germline (reference sequence). Trimming removed 1 base at V and 4 bases at J, with 16 bases between. The CDR3 runs 15 residues. The variable domain in full, completed from reference TRBV30 and TRBJ1-2, reads SQTIHQWPATLVQPVGSPLSLECTVEGTSNPNLYWYRQAAGRGLQLLFYSVGIGQISSEVPQNLSASRPQDRQFILSSKKLLLSDSGFYLCAWSEFRPSVYGYTFGSGTRLTVV.